The 27 T cell receptor beta chains presented below share a single source sample, sequenced in a study of blood T cells in healthy people across ages. A sample-barcoded 5' primer and a J-beta primer mix were used in a second PCR of roughly 7 to 12 cycles. TCRdb independently ran MiXCR on the 5' RACE reads; one entry per CDR3 protein. The sample carries 1.5 million to 2 million distinct CDR3 sequences, roughly a third recorded once. Material for sequencing was blood. Receptor source: a woman aged 25 to 39 in good health.

This chain uses TRBV20-1 with TRBJ2-5; D is uncertain. The CDR3 has 11 amino acids. Germline-derived CDR1 and CDR2 are DFQATT and SNEGSKA (reference sequence). V lost 3 bases and J lost 11, with 13 bases in between. In DNA, the CDR3 is TGCAGTGCTAGGTCAAACAATGAGCAGTACTTC. Translation: CSARSNNEQYF.

The genes are TRBV3-1 and TRBJ1-1; no reliable D call. CDR1 and CDR2 from the germline V gene are LGHDT and YNNKEL (reference sequence). V was cut by 1 base and J by 9 bases, with 9 bases left in between. The CDR3 consists of 12 residues. The DNA for the CDR3 is TGTGCCAGCAGCCAAGGGGGAACTAAAGCTTTCTTT. As protein: CASSQGGTKAFF.

V gene TRBV28 combines with J gene TRBJ2-3; either TRBD1 or TRBD2 may supply D (6 bases each). V gave up 3 bases and J gave up 0 bases, with 16 bases separating them. The CDR3 contains 17 residues. Germline CDR1 reads MDHEN; CDR2 reads SYDVKM. Here the CDR3 reads CASSFSKGGGSTDTQYF. CDR3 sequence (DNA): TGTGCCAGCAGTTTCTCTAAGGGGGGCGGGAGCACAGATACGCAGTATTTT.

This clonotype was counted only a few times. This chain connects TRBV5-1 to TRBJ2-5; 8 bases fit TRBD1. V lost 0 bases, J lost 3 bases, and 7 bases stayed unmatched. Germline loops: CDR1 SGHRS, CDR2 YFSETQ. The CDR3 has 16 residues. The CDR3 sequence is CASSLDFGQGKETQYF. The CDR3, as DNA: TGCGCCAGCAGCTTGGATTTCGGACAGGGAAAAGAGACCCAGTACTTC.

This clonotype has just a few counts. V is TRBV5-1 and J is TRBJ2-7; the match to TRBD2 covers 7 bases. Unmatched junction bases numbered 7, after V lost 4 bases and J lost 3 bases. Per germline, CDR1 SGHRS and CDR2 YFSETQ. The CDR3 is 14 amino acids. For the CDR3, the DNA is TGCGCCAGCAGCGCCGGGACTACGGGCTACGAGCAGTACTTC. Translation gives CASSAGTTGYEQYF.

This clonotype was seen more than once but under ten times. One end of the junction does not line up with germline, which may come from a read error. This chain connects TRBV14 to TRBJ2-3; possibly TRBD1 for D (6 bases). The CDR3 sequence is 15 residues long. In germline, CDR1 is SGHDN, CDR2 FVKESK. The CDR3 region is CANSQLDRGADTQYF. CDR3 nucleotides: TGTGCCAACAGCCAACTGGACAGAGGGGCAGATACGCAGTATTTT.

This clonotype was observed many times. The chain recombines TRBV3-1 with TRBJ2-3; 8 bases agree with TRBD2. CDR3 size: 14 residues. V gave up 8 bases and J gave up 6 bases; unmatched junction bases: 10. Germline lookup yields CDR1 LGHDT and CDR2 YNNKEL (reference sequence). CDR3 DNA: TGTGCCAGCTCTCAACGGGGGGGAGCGGATACGCAGTATTTT. Translating gives CASSQRGGADTQYF.

The chain has TRBV12-3 or TRBV12-4 and TRBJ1-5, with D possibly matching TRBD1 (5 bases). Trimming took 10 bases from V and 4 from J, leaving 17 bases between them. The CDR3 spans 14 residues. CDR3 region: CAIQDTTLNQPQHF. The CDR3 nucleotides read TGTGCCATCCAGGACACGACTTTAAATCAGCCCCAGCATTTT.

V and J are TRBV7-2 and TRBJ2-2, with TRBD2 identical over 10 bases. CDR3 length equals 16 residues. V gave up 4 bases and J gave up 4 bases; unmatched junction bases: 6. Germline assignment: CDR1 SGHTA and CDR2 FQGNSA. CDR3 loop: CASSSTSGDGTGELFF. For the CDR3, the DNA is TGTGCCAGCAGCTCCACTAGCGGGGACGGCACCGGGGAGCTGTTTTTT.

The rearrangement joins TRBV28 to TRBJ2-3; 8 nucleotides agree with TRBD2. Germline V gene sequence: CDR1 MDHEN, CDR2 SYDVKM. There are 16 residues in the CDR3. V gave up 6 bases and J gave up 2 bases; unmatched junction bases: 10. In DNA form, the CDR3 reads TGTGCCAGCAGATTGCCCAGCGGGGGATTCACAGATACGCAGTATTTT. Translation: CASRLPSGGFTDTQYF.

In its sample, this clonotype was seen many times. J is TRBJ2-7 and V is TRBV4-1; D perhaps matches TRBD2 (5 bases). There are 15 residues in the CDR3. Germline loops: CDR1 MGHRA, CDR2 YSYEKL. Trimming removed 4 bases from V and 0 bases from J, with 13 bases in between. CDR3 residues: CASSPVEGPSYEQYF. The CDR3 DNA is TGCGCCAGCAGCCCGGTCGAGGGTCCCTCCTACGAGCAGTACTTC.

CDR3 amino acids: CASSEVGPPYIEQFF. Here the CDR3 DNA reads TGTGCCAGCAGTGAAGTGGGGCCACCGTACATCGAGCAGTTCTTC. This chain uses TRBV2 with TRBJ2-1; a possible D gene is TRBD1 (5 bases). The CDR3 is 15 amino acids. The germline V and J ends were trimmed by 1 base and 10 bases, with 17 bases remaining between them. The germline V gene has CDR1 SNHLY and CDR2 FYNNEI.

There are a few counts of this clonotype. CDR3 sequence reads: CASSFRDRGMGIQYF. CDR3 DNA: TGCGCCAGCAGCTTCCGGGACAGGGGGATGGGGATCCAGTACTTC. This chain joins TRBV5-1 and TRBJ2-5, with TRBD1 matching over 11 bases. J gave up 10 bases and V 2 bases, and 10 bases lay outside the gene matches. Germline lookup yields CDR1 SGHRS and CDR2 YFSETQ. There are 15 residues in the CDR3.

This clonotype occurred many times. The chain recombines TRBV5-1 with TRBJ2-1; D is possibly TRBD2 (5 bases). The CDR3 runs 13 residues. Germline lookup yields CDR1 SGHRS and CDR2 YFSETQ. The V end lost 0 bases, the J end lost 10 bases, and 11 bases lay between the germline ends. The CDR3 DNA sequence: TGCGCCAGCAGCTTGGCCACCCGCGGGGAGCAGTTCTTC. It encodes CASSLATRGEQFF.

The chain couples TRBV10-3 to TRBJ1-2; the D gene is possibly TRBD1 (6 bases). The CDR3 covers 16 residues. Trimming removed 3 bases at V and 1 base at J, with 15 bases between. CDR1 ENHRY and CDR2 SYGVKD come from the germline V gene. The CDR3 region is CAISEGQGLLNYGYTF. The CDR3 DNA follows: TGTGCCATCAGTGAAGGGCAGGGGCTGCTTAACTATGGCTACACCTTC.

A word on this clonotype: At one boundary the junction diverges from the germline segment, which might be a read error. V is TRBV30 and J is TRBJ2-2; D is possibly TRBD2 (6 bases). Germline V gene sequence: CDR1 GTSNPN, CDR2 SVGIG (reference sequence). The CDR3 is 14 residues long. CDR3 bases: TGTGCCTGGCGACCTTCGGGCGAGGGCGGGGAGCGGTTTTTT. Translated, it gives CAWRPSGEGGERFF.

The chain carries TRBV3-1 and TRBJ1-1, with D possibly matching TRBD1 (5 bases). V dropped 4 bases and J dropped 5 bases, with 14 bases sitting between them. Germline CDR1 is LGHDT and CDR2 is YNNKEL (reference sequence). The CDR3 extends over 14 amino acids. The CDR3 DNA reads TGTGCCAGCAGCCTCGGGCTGGGGGAGACTGAAGCTTTCTTT. Its translation: CASSLGLGETEAFF.

V is TRBV5-1 and J is TRBJ2-5; TRBD1 is a possible D gene (6 bases). Matching the DNA end better, TRBJ2-7 makes the J call doubtful. Germline CDR1 SGHRS, CDR2 YFSETQ. This CDR3 contains 14 residues. The CDR3 DNA is TGCGCCAGCAGCCGGGTAGGCAGGGGCGACGAGCAGTACTTC. This codes for CASSRVGRGDEQYF.

This clonotype was seen a few times. The rearrangement joins TRBV29-1 to TRBJ1-2; no clear D gene. This CDR3 is built from 13 residues. V lost 3 bases and J lost 5, with 13 bases in between. The germline V gene encodes CDR1 SQVTM and CDR2 ANQGSEA. The CDR3: CSVDPGGVYGYTF. For the CDR3, the DNA is TGCAGCGTTGACCCGGGAGGTGTTTATGGCTACACCTTC.

V is TRBV28 and J is TRBJ2-4, with 8 positions matching TRBD2. The end of the DNA fits TRBJ2-7 better, so the J call may be wrong. Germline V lookup: CDR1 MDHEN, CDR2 SYDVKM. This CDR3 comprises 15 residues. The CDR3 loop reads CASSPTGGLAYEQYF. In nucleotides, the CDR3 is TGTGCCAGCAGTCCGACGGGGGGGTTGGCCTACGAGCAGTACTTC.

In this sample, this clonotype turned up many times. The CDR3 is CASSLFSGYTF. Here the CDR3 DNA reads TGTGCCAGCAGTTTATTTTCAGGCTACACCTTC. V gene TRBV12-3 or TRBV12-4 combines with J gene TRBJ1-2; D not certain. The V gene lost 2 bases and the J gene lost 8 bases, with 6 bases spanning the gap. This CDR3 contains 11 residues.

The sample holds one count of this clonotype. The rearrangement links TRBV5-1 to TRBJ1-2; 7 bases align to TRBD1. The J segment lost 3 bases and the V segment lost 1 base, leaving 6 bases of the junction unmatched. Per germline, CDR1 SGHRS and CDR2 YFSETQ. The CDR3 runs to 15 residues. Written as DNA, the CDR3 is TGCGCCAGCAGCTTGAAGGGGGCTAGCGACTATGGCTACACCTTC. This codes for CASSLKGASDYGYTF.

The rearrangement links TRBV13 to TRBJ2-7; possible D gene TRBD2, 5 bases. Trimming took off 7 bases at V and 0 bases at J, with 13 bases between the two ends. The V gene's germline CDR1 is PRHDT and CDR2 FYEKMQ (reference sequence). The CDR3 runs to 14 residues. CDR3 in DNA: TGTGCCAGCAAGACAAGACGGGACTCCTACGAGCAGTACTTC. It specifies CASKTRRDSYEQYF.

A few counts support this clonotype. The J gene is TRBJ2-5, the V gene TRBV6-6; the match to TRBD2 covers 9 bases. Per the germline V gene, CDR1 is MNHNY and CDR2 is SVGAGI (reference sequence). The V segment lost 6 bases and the J segment 2 bases; nucleotides outside the gene matches: 7. The CDR3 spans 15 residues. The DNA of the CDR3 is TGTGCCAGCAGCCCCGGGACTAGCACTCAAGAGACCCAGTACTTC. Amino acids: CASSPGTSTQETQYF.

In regard to this clonotype: This may come from a read error, since a much larger clone is one base off. The V gene is TRBV29-1, the J gene TRBJ2-5; TRBD2 is a possible D gene (7 bases). The CDR3 extends over 14 amino acids. Looked up from germline, CDR1 is SQVTM and CDR2 is ANQGSEA. The CDR3 bases are TGCAACGTTTGGGGGGGGCTAAGGCAAGAGACCCAGTACTTC. Translating it yields CNVWGGLRQETQYF.

The J gene is TRBJ2-1, the V gene TRBV11-2; 8 bases match TRBD2. V gave up 8 bases and J gave up 2 bases; unmatched junction bases: 17. CDR3 length: 18 amino acids. Germline V CDR1 and CDR2: SGHAT, FQNNGV. The CDR3 sequence is CASCCGGSGIGTYNEQFF. For the CDR3, the DNA is TGTGCCAGCTGCTGCGGGGGTAGCGGGATAGGCACCTACAATGAGCAGTTCTTC.

The V and J genes are TRBV27 and TRBJ2-1, with TRBD2 matching 7 bases. With V trimmed by 2 bases and J by 8 bases, 9 bases remained unmatched. The CDR3 extends over 15 amino acids. Germline V lookup: CDR1 MNHEY, CDR2 SMNVEV (reference sequence). The CDR3 DNA is TGTGCCAGCAGTTTACTAGCGGCGCCTGGGGATGAGCAGTTCTTC. Translating gives CASSLLAAPGDEQFF.